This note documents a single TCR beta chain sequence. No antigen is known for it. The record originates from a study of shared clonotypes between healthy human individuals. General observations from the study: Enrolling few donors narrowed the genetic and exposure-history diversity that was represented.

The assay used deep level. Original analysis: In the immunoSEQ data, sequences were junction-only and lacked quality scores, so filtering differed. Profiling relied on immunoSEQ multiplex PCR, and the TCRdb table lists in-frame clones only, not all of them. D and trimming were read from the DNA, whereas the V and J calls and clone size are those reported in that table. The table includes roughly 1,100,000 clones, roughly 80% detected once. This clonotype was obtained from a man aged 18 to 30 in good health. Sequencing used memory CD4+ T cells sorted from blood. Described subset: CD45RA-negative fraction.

The CDR3 protein is CASGLGFSIEKLFF. CDR3 DNA sequence: TGTGCCAGCGGATTGGGGTTCTCTATCGAAAAACTGTTTTTT. This chain joins TRBV6-1 and TRBJ1-4; no reliable D call. The V end was cut by 8 bases, the J end by 8 bases, with 18 bases between. CDR3 length: 14 residues. The V gene's germline CDR1 is MNHNS and CDR2 SASEGT.